A selection of T cell receptor beta chains follows, all from one sample in a study of blood T cells in healthy people across ages. TCRdb passed the 5' RACE reads through MiXCR, listing each CDR3 protein once. The repertoire holds over a million distinct CDR3 sequences, with 40% to 50% as singletons. The sample consisted of blood. The receptor set was obtained from a woman aged 55-69 years in good health. Each CDR3 is given with its conserved first and last residue.

cdr3_aa | v_call
CASSSWVEAFF | TRBV11-2
CASRETGTDPLYNEQFF | TRBV3-1
CASSYRPGEETQYF | TRBV6-2/TRBV6-3
CASSSSSGISTDTQYF | TRBV11-2
CASSTDRSEQYF | TRBV2
CASQRGDGGPSYNEQFF | TRBV3-1
CSASMRSPRTQETQYF | TRBV20-1
CASSPGHFTDTQYF | TRBV2
CASSTDRGDGYTF | TRBV7-9
CASSCGGDSTDTQYF | TRBV6-5
CAISESLGGEQYF | TRBV10-3
CASGGAGTYNEQFF | TRBV9
CASSPGTGVTETQYF | TRBV7-3
CASSAQGAPPNYGYTF | TRBV9
CSARGARMNTEAFF | TRBV29-1
CASSNRGGGREKLFF | TRBV6-5
CASSRSVVGSLEQYF | TRBV3-1
CASSLSAGGPNEQFF | TRBV28
CASSQDMGGQVLDTQYF | TRBV3-1
CASSKARDYGYTF | TRBV10-1
CASSPFPTGSGLAVYEQYF | TRBV12-3/TRBV12-4
CASSPGLADREQYF | TRBV4-1
CASSSGTASTYEQYF | TRBV27
CASSPDRDAYGYTF | TRBV18
CSASLTSLSYNEQFF | TRBV20-1
CASSEQGGYEQYF | TRBV25-1
CASSPGQPYTDTQYF | TRBV11-3
CAIGPGLATSYEQYF | TRBV10-3
CSAAGQGMKTQYF | TRBV29-1
CASSKRASGLGNTQYF | TRBV6-1
CASKTGTNVNEQFF | TRBV2
CASSTRDRASTDTQYF | TRBV6-5
CASSFGQRTYEQYF | TRBV7-8
CASSFSVQGSYEQYF | TRBV5-5
CASSLQPAGTRFSYEQYF | TRBV11-2
CAYPGEGGYTF | TRBV30
CASSPRWQGAPEGNNEQYF | TRBV6-2/TRBV6-3
CTSRTAYRDRGLVDTQYF | TRBV27
CASSHRQGNFNQPQHF | TRBV28
CASSRPSDEQFF | TRBV6-2/TRBV6-3
CASSQEFPPQAGAKGDNEQYF | TRBV3-1
CATSRVEGMTDTQYF | TRBV15
CASSLTGTSGSNEQYF | TRBV11-2
CAIRGDRGTLHEQYF | TRBV10-3
CASSGPLGTWDYGYTF | TRBV5-1
CATQLAGVETQYF | TRBV10-3
CASSPRRESWDEQFF | TRBV18
CATSREGISGRQETQYF | TRBV15
CSARGPIRSLETQYF | TRBV20-1
CSARDSWGGSTDTQYF | TRBV20-1
CASSEGLAAYNEQFF | TRBV6-1
CASSLSGPTTYEQYF | TRBV5-5